A selection of T cell receptor beta chains follows, all from one sample in a study of blood T cell repertoires in COVID-19. TCRdb's table, derived via immunoSEQ multiplex PCR, lists solely in-frame clones and lacks some. The profile shows 250,000 to 300,000 clones, approximately 91% of them singletons. The sample consisted of PBMCs or T cells enriched from blood (not recorded which). The receptors stem from a middle-aged woman who had recovered from COVID-19. CDR3s include the opening cysteine and the closing phenylalanine or tryptophan. A D gene is named only where the DNA matches it firmly. Expanded clones are given a class, and other clones once, few, many or no size at all.

>NA|TRBJ2-7|TRBV15|TRBD1
CATSSPGQVEYEQYF
TGTGCCACCAGCAGCCCGGGACAGGTGGAGTACGAGCAGTACTTC
>NA|TRBJ2-5|TRBV5-1|NA
CASSFRSTGVKETQYF
TGCGCCAGCAGCTTCCGTTCGACGGGAGTAAAAGAGACCCAGTACTTC
>NA|TRBJ2-2|TRBV7-6|NA
CASRRTGELFF
TGTGCCAGCAGGCGCACCGGGGAGCTGTTTTTT
>once|TRBJ2-2|TRBV5-1|NA
CASSPIAGPSGGGELFF
TGCGCCAGCAGTCCAATAGCGGGACCCTCAGGGGGCGGGGAGCTGTTTTTT
>NA|TRBJ2-5|TRBV19|NA
CASSRSTHYGETQYF
TGTGCCAGTAGTCGCAGTACGCACTACGGGGAGACCCAGTACTTC
>NA|TRBJ1-6|TRBV19|NA
CASSIDLVTGSSYNSPLHF
TGTGCCAGTAGTATAGATCTGGTGACGGGGAGCTCCTATAATTCACCCCTCCACTTT
>many|TRBJ2-7|TRBV5-1|NA
CASSLDDSAPSEQYF
TGCGCCAGCAGCTTGGACGACAGTGCCCCCTCCGAGCAGTACTTC
>few|TRBJ2-7|TRBV11-3|TRBD1
CASSLGDRPTYEQYF
TGTGCCAGCAGCTTAGGGGACAGGCCCACCTACGAGCAGTACTTC
>NA|TRBJ1-1|TRBV5-1|NA
CASSSRGGEDTEAFF
TGCGCCAGCAGCTCCCGGGGGGGAGAGGACACTGAAGCTTTCTTT
>NA|TRBJ1-2|TRBV30|TRBD1
CAWALGTVYGYTF
TGTGCCTGGGCCCTCGGGACAGTCTATGGCTACACCTTC